What follows are 22 T cell receptor beta chains derived from one specimen sequenced in a study of blood T cell repertoires in COVID-19 (dated by TCRdb to the early 2020s). Receptor libraries were prepared by the immunoSEQ multiplex PCR assay. What TCRdb holds here is the immuneACCESS table cut down to in-frame rearrangements. Part of the clones is not present; checked against another copy, under half of the missing clones reflect an unresolved V gene, and the others are unexplained. Here the sample has about 76,000 clones; about 87% occur a single time. The ten largest account for roughly 6% of the sample. Sequencing was done on a sample of peripheral blood. The receptors originated from a man in his forties or fifties with active COVID-19.

The chain combines TRBV11-2 with TRBJ2-3; 7 bases match TRBD2. Losses at the gene ends were 3 bases for V and 1 base for J; bases not matched to a gene: 4. Germline CDR1 SGHAT, CDR2 FQNNGV. The CDR3 runs 15 residues. The CDR3 protein is CASSLQRGRTDTQYF. The CDR3 DNA reads TGTGCCAGCAGCTTGCAGCGGGGCCGCACAGATACGCAGTATTTT.

This sequence joins TRBV11-1 and TRBJ2-1; TRBD2 is a possible D gene (7 bases). Trimming pared 1 base from V and 3 bases from J, leaving 13 bases between. Germline CDR1 is SGHAT and CDR2 is FQDESV (reference sequence). The CDR3 totals 16 residues. The DNA for the CDR3 is TGTGCCAGCAGCTTAGGGCAGGGGAGGGACTACAATGAGCAGTTCTTC. Residues: CASSLGQGRDYNEQFF.

V usage is TRBV5-4 and J usage is TRBJ2-3; TRBD2 might be the D (6 bases). The germline gives CDR1 SGHNT, CDR2 YYREEE (reference sequence). V was shortened by 3 bases and J by 2 bases, with 19 bases between the two germline ends. The CDR3 is made up of 17 amino acids. CDR3 region: CASSSPRERATTDTQYF. CDR3 nucleotides: TGTGCCAGCAGCTCCCCTCGGGAGCGGGCCACCACAGATACGCAGTATTTT.

The chain joins TRBV30 to TRBJ1-2, with TRBD1 matching over 9 bases. Germline-derived CDR1 and CDR2 are GTSNPN and SVGIG (reference sequence). J was trimmed by 2 bases and V by 4 bases; bases with no gene match: 5. This CDR3 spans 14 amino acids. CDR3 amino acids: CAWTSGTGNYGYTF. Written as DNA, the CDR3 is TGTGCCTGGACTTCCGGGACAGGGAACTATGGCTACACCTTC.

V usage is TRBV6-4 and J usage is TRBJ1-2; 7 bases fit TRBD1. V dropped 6 bases and J dropped 1; count of bases not matched to a gene: 5. This CDR3 region has 14 residues. Germline-derived CDR1 and CDR2 are MRHNA and SNTAGT. This CDR3 is CASSRTGFNYGYTF. As DNA, the CDR3 is TGTGCCAGCAGCAGGACAGGTTTTAACTATGGCTACACCTTC.

The J gene is TRBJ1-2, the V gene TRBV19; 8 nucleotides line up with TRBD1. The CDR3 sequence is 11 residues long. CDR1 is LNHDA, CDR2 SQIVND, per germline (reference sequence). The DNA for the CDR3 is TGTGTTGCGCGACAGGGGAATGGCTACACCTTC. As protein: CVARQGNGYTF.

V usage is TRBV5-1 and J usage is TRBJ2-7, with TRBD1 identical over 7 bases. The CDR3 runs to 13 residues. Germline V gives CDR1 SGHRS, CDR2 YFSETQ. The V and J ends lost 3 bases and 5 bases, in that order; junction bases with no gene match: 5. The chain's CDR3 is CASSSTGLNEQYF. The DNA of the CDR3 is TGCGCCAGCAGCTCGACAGGGTTGAACGAGCAGTACTTC.

The chain employs TRBV7-2 and TRBJ2-2; the D gene is possibly TRBD2 (6 bases). The germline V gene has CDR1 SGHTA and CDR2 FQGNSA. V was trimmed by 0 bases and J by 6 bases, leaving 11 bases between them. The CDR3 length is 15 residues. This chain's CDR3 is CASSLAPRRAGELFF. DNA of the CDR3: TGTGCCAGCAGCTTAGCCCCAAGGAGGGCCGGGGAGCTGTTTTTT.

The chain combines TRBV7-2 with TRBJ2-1; D remains ambiguous. V was pared by 4 bases and J by 6 bases, with 13 bases between. Germline V gives CDR1 SGHTA, CDR2 FQGNSA. CDR3 length equals 14 residues. This CDR3 is CASSSPNRPNEQFF. Here the CDR3 DNA reads TGTGCCAGCAGCTCACCAAACAGACCCAATGAGCAGTTCTTC.

In DNA form, the CDR3 reads TGTGCCAGCAGCCGGACAGGGGGCGCCCCCGGGGAGCTGTTTTTT. This codes for CASSRTGGAPGELFF. The chain joins TRBV7-9 to TRBJ2-2, with 11 positions matching TRBD1. This CDR3 is built from 15 residues. The ends lost 5 bases at V and 6 bases at J; junction bases unmatched: 5. Germline CDR1 reads SEHNR; CDR2 reads FQNEAQ (reference sequence).

The gene calls are TRBV5-6 and TRBJ1-4; 7 bases line up with TRBD1. V dropped 3 bases and J dropped 7; count of bases not matched to a gene: 9. Germline CDR1 and CDR2: SGHDT and YYEEEE. CDR3 length: 15 amino acids. The CDR3 nucleotides read TGTGCCAGCAGCTCCACGGATCAGGGGGGTGAAAAACTGTTTTTT. Its protein is CASSSTDQGGEKLFF.

V gene TRBV7-9 combines with J gene TRBJ2-1, with 10 bases that match TRBD1. Germline assignment: CDR1 SEHNR and CDR2 FQNEAQ (reference sequence). CDR3 length equals 16 residues. Trimming at V came to 5 bases and at J to 3 bases, leaving 7 bases not matched to a gene. CDR3 loop: CASSRGQGNFYNEQFF. The CDR3 coding sequence is TGTGCCAGCAGCCGGGGACAGGGGAATTTCTACAATGAGCAGTTCTTC.

The chain recombines TRBV3-1 (or the pseudogene TRBV3-2) with TRBJ2-5, with D tentatively TRBD2 (6 bases). In germline, CDR1 is LGHDT, CDR2 YNNKEL (reference sequence). Trimming shortened V by 1 base and J by 5 bases, and 11 bases separated the two germline ends. CDR3 length equals 14 residues. The CDR3 loop reads CASSQVWEEETQYF. In DNA form, the CDR3 reads TGTGCCAGCAGCCAAGTATGGGAGGAGGAGACCCAGTACTTC.

The chain employs TRBV4-2 and TRBJ2-3; 9 nucleotides match TRBD2. The CDR3 is 18 amino acids. CDR1 LGHNA and CDR2 YNFKEQ come from the germline V gene. With 0 bases clipped from V and 4 bases from J, the junction kept 11 bases outside the gene matches. CDR3 sequence: CASSQDHGAGGRSDTQYF. CDR3 DNA: TGTGCCAGCAGCCAAGATCACGGGGCGGGAGGGCGCTCAGATACGCAGTATTTT.

CDR3 in amino acids: CASSQGYGTDTQYF. Written as DNA, the CDR3 is TGTGCCAGCAGCCAGGGTTATGGGACAGATACGCAGTATTTT. V is TRBV6-5 and J is TRBJ2-3; D perhaps matches TRBD1 (5 bases). The CDR3 contains 14 residues. Between the trimmed V and J ends, which lost 6 bases and 3 bases, there was a span of 13 bases. CDR1 is MNHEY, CDR2 SVGAGI, per germline.

This clone has just one count. The chain recombines TRBV7-8 with TRBJ1-5; 10 bases map to TRBD1. Trimming removed 4 bases from V and 7 bases from J; junction bases left unmatched: 7. The CDR3 is made up of 15 amino acids. Germline CDR1 and CDR2: SGHVS and FQNEAQ. The CDR3 region is CASSSEGTGDQPQHF. CDR3 DNA sequence: TGTGCCAGCAGCTCCGAAGGGACAGGGGACCAGCCCCAGCATTTT.

Comment on this clone: This CDR3 is also generated by other DNA sequences in the sample. V is TRBV9 and J is TRBJ2-7; 10 positions agree with TRBD1. Germline-derived CDR1 and CDR2 are SGDLS and YYNGEE. Losses at the gene ends were 0 bases for V and 3 bases for J; bases not matched to a gene: 3. CDR3 length equals 15 residues. The CDR3 sequence: CASSVEGTGVYEQYF. CDR3 nucleotides: TGTGCCAGCAGCGTAGAAGGGACAGGGGTCTACGAGCAGTACTTC.

The chain recombines TRBV28 with TRBJ2-3, with a possible D match to TRBD2 (6 bases). The CDR3 contains 14 residues. Germline CDR1 reads MDHEN; CDR2 reads SYDVKM. The V end lost 7 bases, the J end lost 0 bases, and 11 bases lay between the germline ends. In DNA, the CDR3 is TGTGCCAGCAAGTTGGGGACTAGCACAGATACGCAGTATTTT. Protein sequence: CASKLGTSTDTQYF.

There are a few counts of this clone. In the same sample, other DNA sequences code for this CDR3. The rearrangement links TRBV19 to TRBJ2-7; 9 bases are shared with TRBD1. Per the germline V gene, CDR1 is LNHDA and CDR2 is SQIVND (reference sequence). V lost 5 bases and J lost 4; bases outside the gene matches: 6. The CDR3 is made up of 14 amino acids. This CDR3 reads CASSFRDRVYEQYF. Here the CDR3 DNA reads TGTGCCAGTAGTTTCAGGGACAGGGTTTACGAGCAGTACTTC.

The V and J genes are TRBV5-8 and TRBJ1-4, with 7 bases aligning to TRBD1. V trimming: 1 base; J trimming: 5 bases; junction bases outside the gene matches: 2. The CDR3 runs 14 residues. Per the germline V gene, CDR1 is SGHTS and CDR2 is YDEGEE. In nucleotides, the CDR3 is TGTGCCAGCAGCTTGTCGACAGGGAATGAAAAACTGTTTTTT. Protein sequence: CASSLSTGNEKLFF.

The chain carries TRBV2 and TRBJ1-4; D not certain. V lost 6 bases and J 3 bases, leaving 5 bases between the germline ends. Germline values: CDR1 SNHLY, CDR2 FYNNEI. The CDR3 extends over 12 amino acids. CDR3 sequence: CASSQSNEKLFF. The CDR3 nucleotides read TGTGCCAGCAGCCAGTCTAATGAAAAACTGTTTTTT. Supplemented by reference TRBV2 and TRBJ1-4, the full variable domain reads EPEVTQTPSHQVTQMGQEVILRCVPISNHLYFYWYRQILGQKVEFLVSFYNNEISEKSEIFDDQFSVERPDGSNFTLKIRSTKLEDSAMYFCASSQSNEKLFFGSGTQLSVL.

The chain recombines TRBV9 with TRBJ2-7; a possible D gene is TRBD2 (6 bases). V gave up 2 bases and J gave up 2 bases, with 11 bases separating them. Germline CDR1 SGDLS, CDR2 YYNGEE. The CDR3 loop spans 14 amino acids. This CDR3 reads CASSVSPGAYEQYF. The CDR3 coding sequence is TGTGCCAGCAGCGTGTCCCCGGGAGCCTACGAGCAGTACTTC.